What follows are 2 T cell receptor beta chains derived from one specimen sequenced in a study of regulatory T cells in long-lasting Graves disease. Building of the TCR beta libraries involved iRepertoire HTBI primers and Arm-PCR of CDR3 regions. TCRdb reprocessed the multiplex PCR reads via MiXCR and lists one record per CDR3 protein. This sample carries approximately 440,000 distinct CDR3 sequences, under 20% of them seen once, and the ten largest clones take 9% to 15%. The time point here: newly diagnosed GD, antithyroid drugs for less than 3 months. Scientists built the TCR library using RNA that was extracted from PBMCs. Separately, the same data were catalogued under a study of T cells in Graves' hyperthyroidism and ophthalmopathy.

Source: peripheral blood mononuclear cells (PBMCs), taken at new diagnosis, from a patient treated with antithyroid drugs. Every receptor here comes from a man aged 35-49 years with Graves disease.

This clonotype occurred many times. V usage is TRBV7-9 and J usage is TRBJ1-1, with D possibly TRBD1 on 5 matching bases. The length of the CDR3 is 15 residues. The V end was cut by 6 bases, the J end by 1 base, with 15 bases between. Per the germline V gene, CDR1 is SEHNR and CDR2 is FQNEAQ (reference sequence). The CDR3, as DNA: TGTGCCAGCAGGAACCGGGACGGTGGGAACACTGAAGCTTTCTTT. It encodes CASRNRDGGNTEAFF.

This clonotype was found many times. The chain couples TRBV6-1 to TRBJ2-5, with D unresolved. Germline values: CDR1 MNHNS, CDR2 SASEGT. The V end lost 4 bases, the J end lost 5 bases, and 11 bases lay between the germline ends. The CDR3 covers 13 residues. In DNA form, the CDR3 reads TGTGCCAGCAGTGTGTCATCGGCGGAGACCCAGTACTTC. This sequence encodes CASSVSSAETQYF.